This T cell receptor (beta chain) was recorded in a study of identical twins. The sample holds many counts of this clonotype. V shed 4 bases, J shed 7 bases, and the junction held 7 bases outside the gene matches. Germline-derived CDR1 and CDR2 are ENHRY and SYGVKD. The CDR3 is 15 amino acids. Template switching added a universal primer site, and cDNA bore unique molecular identifiers. TCRdb fed the 5' RACE reads into MiXCR, producing one record per CDR3 protein. This table has hundreds of thousands of distinct CDR3 sequences, roughly 7% appearing once. The same data also went into a second study, on yellow fever vaccine responses in identical twins.

The receptor comes from a woman aged 18 to 35 in good health. This rearrangement joins TRBV10-3 to TRBJ2-1; 10 bases map to TRBD1. The sequencing sample was made of memory (CD45RO+) T cells sorted from blood. CDR3 amino acids: CAISVGQGTGNEQFF. In DNA, the CDR3 is TGTGCCATCAGTGTGGGACAGGGGACGGGAAATGAGCAGTTCTTC.